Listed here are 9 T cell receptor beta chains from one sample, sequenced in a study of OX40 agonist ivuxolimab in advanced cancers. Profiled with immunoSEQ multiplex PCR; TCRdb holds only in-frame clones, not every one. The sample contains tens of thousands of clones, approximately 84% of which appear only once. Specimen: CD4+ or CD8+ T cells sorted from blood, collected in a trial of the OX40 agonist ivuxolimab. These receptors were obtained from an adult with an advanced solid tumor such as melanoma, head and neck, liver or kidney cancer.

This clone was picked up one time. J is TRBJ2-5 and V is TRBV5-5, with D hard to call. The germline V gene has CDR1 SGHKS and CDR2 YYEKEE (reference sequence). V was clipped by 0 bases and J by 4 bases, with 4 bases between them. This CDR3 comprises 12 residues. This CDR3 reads CASSLDGETQYF. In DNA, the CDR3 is TGTGCCAGCAGCTTGGATGGAGAGACCCAGTACTTC.

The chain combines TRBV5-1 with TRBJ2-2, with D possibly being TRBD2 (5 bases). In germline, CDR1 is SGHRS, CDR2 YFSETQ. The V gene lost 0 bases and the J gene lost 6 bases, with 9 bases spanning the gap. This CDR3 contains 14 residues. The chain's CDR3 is CASSLDRGSGELFF. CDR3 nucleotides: TGCGCCAGCAGCTTGGACAGAGGGTCCGGGGAGCTGTTTTTT.

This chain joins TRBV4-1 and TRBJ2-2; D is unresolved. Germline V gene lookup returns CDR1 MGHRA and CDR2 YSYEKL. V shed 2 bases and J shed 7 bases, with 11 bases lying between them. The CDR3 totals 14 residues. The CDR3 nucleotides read TGCGCCAGCAGCCAACCCGGAATGAGCGGGGAGCTGTTTTTT. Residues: CASSQPGMSGELFF.

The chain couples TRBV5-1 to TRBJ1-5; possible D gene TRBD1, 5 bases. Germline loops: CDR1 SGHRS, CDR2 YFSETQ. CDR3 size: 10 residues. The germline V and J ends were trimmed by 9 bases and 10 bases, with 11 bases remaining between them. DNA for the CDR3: TGCGCCATCGGGGGGGGTCCCCAGCATTTT. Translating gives CAIGGGPQHF.

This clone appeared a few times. CDR3 amino acids: CAWRQAIFGNTIYF. The CDR3 DNA is TGTGCCTGGAGACAGGCCATATTCGGAAACACCATATATTTT. The gene calls are TRBV30 and TRBJ1-3; maybe TRBD1 (5 bases). Trimming stripped 3 bases from V and 4 bases from J, with 13 bases between. Germline V gene data show CDR1 as GTSNPN and CDR2 as SVGIG (reference sequence). The CDR3 is 14 amino acids.

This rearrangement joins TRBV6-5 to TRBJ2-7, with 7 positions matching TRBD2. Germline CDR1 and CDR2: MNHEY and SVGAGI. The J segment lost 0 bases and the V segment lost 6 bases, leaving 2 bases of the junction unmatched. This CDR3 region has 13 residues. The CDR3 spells CASRERGSYEQYF. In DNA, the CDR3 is TGTGCCAGCAGGGAGCGGGGCTCCTACGAGCAGTACTTC.

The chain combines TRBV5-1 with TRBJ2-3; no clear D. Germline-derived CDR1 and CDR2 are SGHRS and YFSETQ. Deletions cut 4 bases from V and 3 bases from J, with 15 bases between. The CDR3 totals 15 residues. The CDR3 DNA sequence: TGCGCCAGCAGCGCACTGGTCGGGTTGACAGATACGCAGTATTTT. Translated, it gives CASSALVGLTDTQYF.

CDR3 nucleotides: TGTGCCAGCAGTTTGGTGAGCAGGGTCACCGGGGAGCTGTTTTTT. This translates into CASSLVSRVTGELFF. The rearrangement joins TRBV28 to TRBJ2-2; the D gene is possibly TRBD1 (5 bases). Trimming removed 3 bases at V and 4 bases at J, with 12 bases between. The V gene's germline CDR1 is MDHEN and CDR2 SYDVKM. The CDR3 runs to 15 residues.

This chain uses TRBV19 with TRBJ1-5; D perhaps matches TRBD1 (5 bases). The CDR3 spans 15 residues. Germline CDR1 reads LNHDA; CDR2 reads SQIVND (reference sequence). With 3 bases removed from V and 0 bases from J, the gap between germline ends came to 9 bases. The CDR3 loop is CASSIGGRSNQPQHF. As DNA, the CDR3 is TGTGCCAGTAGTATTGGGGGACGTAGCAATCAGCCCCAGCATTTT.